The rows below give T cell receptor beta chains drawn from one sample of a study of blood T cell repertoires in COVID-19. TCRdb's copy holds only in-frame clones and misses some; the assay was immunoSEQ multiplex PCR. The sample consists of a few hundred thousand clones, 85% to 90% of them appearing once. Sequenced sample: PBMCs or T cells enriched from blood (not recorded which). The source is a woman in her fifties or sixties who had recovered from COVID-19. CDR3s include the opening cysteine and the closing phenylalanine or tryptophan. D genes are given only for firm matches. Size is omitted from some rows. Given values are once, few, many or a class for expanded clones.

>NA|TRBJ1-4|TRBV25-1|NA
CASSDPGRANEKLFF
TGTGCCAGCAGTGACCCAGGGAGGGCTAATGAAAAACTGTTTTTT
>NA|TRBJ2-3|TRBV7-2|once
CASSTGQLDTQYF
TGTGCCAGCAGCACCGGACAGCTCGATACGCAGTATTTT
>NA|TRBJ2-7|TRBV3-1/TRBV3-2|NA
CASSQDGGAGRSYEQYF
TGTGCCAGCAGCCAAGATGGTGGGGCGGGGCGCTCCTACGAGCAGTACTTC
>NA|TRBJ2-6|TRBV18|NA
CASSPITGISGANVLTF
TGTGCCAGCTCACCTATTACCGGGATCTCTGGGGCCAACGTCCTGACTTTC
>TRBD2|TRBJ2-1|TRBV14|NA
CASSQTSGSYNEQFF
TGTGCCAGCAGCCAAACTAGCGGCTCCTACAATGAGCAGTTCTTC
>NA|TRBJ2-1|TRBV30|NA
CAGRQGSGGALYNEQFF
TGTGCCGGAAGACAGGGCAGCGGCGGGGCACTCTACAATGAGCAGTTCTTC
>NA|TRBJ1-2|TRBV7-2|NA
CASSLDTAGGGYGYTF
TGTGCCAGCAGCTTAGATACCGCGGGAGGTGGCTATGGCTACACCTTC
>NA|TRBJ1-5|TRBV7-2|NA
CASSFREDQPQHF
TGTGCCAGCAGCTTTAGGGAGGACCAGCCCCAGCATTTT
>NA|TRBJ1-3|TRBV30|NA
CAWSQRNAASGNTIYF
TGTGCCTGGAGCCAAAGAAACGCGGCCTCTGGAAACACCATATATTTT
>NA|TRBJ1-2|TRBV14|NA
CASSLRVGGYTF
TGTGCCAGCAGCCTCAGGGTTGGTGGCTACACCTTC
>NA|TRBJ2-7|TRBV5-4|NA
CASSADSQQTLEYF
TGTGCCAGCAGCGCCGACTCTCAGCAGACGTTGGAGTACTTC
>NA|TRBJ1-3|TRBV14|NA
CASSQTRSGNTIYF
TGTGCCAGCAGCCAGACTCGCTCTGGAAACACCATATATTTT
>NA|TRBJ1-5|TRBV2|NA
CASSEGGGGQPQHF
TGTGCCAGCAGTGAAGGAGGGGGTGGGCAGCCCCAGCATTTT
>NA|TRBJ2-3|TRBV2|NA
CASRSQRKGGDTQYF
TGTGCCAGCAGATCCCAGCGGAAGGGTGGAGATACGCAGTATTTT
>NA|TRBJ1-2|TRBV12-3/TRBV12-4|NA
CASSLFRGNGYTF
TGTGCCAGCAGCCTCTTTAGGGGGAATGGCTACACCTTC
>NA|TRBJ2-5|TRBV19|NA
CASSIVRGAQETQYF
TGTGCCAGTAGTATCGTTCGGGGGGCTCAAGAGACCCAGTACTTC
>TRBD1|TRBJ1-6|TRBV28|NA
CASSYPRDRVFPPLHF
TGTGCCAGCAGTTACCCCCGGGACAGGGTTTTTCCACCCCTCCACTTT
>TRBD1|TRBJ1-4|TRBV7-9|NA
CASSFDRVREKLFF
TGTGCCAGCAGCTTCGACAGGGTACGAGAAAAACTGTTTTTT
>NA|TRBJ2-1|TRBV3-1/TRBV3-2|NA
CASSQEIQANEQFF
TGTGCCAGCAGCCAAGAAATTCAGGCCAATGAGCAGTTCTTC
>NA|TRBJ2-5|TRBV7-9|NA
CASSLIGGTGETQYF
TGTGCCAGCAGCTTAATAGGAGGAACCGGCGAGACCCAGTACTTC
>NA|TRBJ2-5|TRBV2|NA
CASRLRGVGQETQYF
TGTGCCAGCAGGCTCCGCGGGGTTGGCCAAGAGACCCAGTACTTC
>TRBD1|TRBJ2-7|TRBV19|once
CASSIAGGASEQYF
TGTGCCAGTAGTATTGCAGGGGGCGCTTCCGAGCAGTACTTC